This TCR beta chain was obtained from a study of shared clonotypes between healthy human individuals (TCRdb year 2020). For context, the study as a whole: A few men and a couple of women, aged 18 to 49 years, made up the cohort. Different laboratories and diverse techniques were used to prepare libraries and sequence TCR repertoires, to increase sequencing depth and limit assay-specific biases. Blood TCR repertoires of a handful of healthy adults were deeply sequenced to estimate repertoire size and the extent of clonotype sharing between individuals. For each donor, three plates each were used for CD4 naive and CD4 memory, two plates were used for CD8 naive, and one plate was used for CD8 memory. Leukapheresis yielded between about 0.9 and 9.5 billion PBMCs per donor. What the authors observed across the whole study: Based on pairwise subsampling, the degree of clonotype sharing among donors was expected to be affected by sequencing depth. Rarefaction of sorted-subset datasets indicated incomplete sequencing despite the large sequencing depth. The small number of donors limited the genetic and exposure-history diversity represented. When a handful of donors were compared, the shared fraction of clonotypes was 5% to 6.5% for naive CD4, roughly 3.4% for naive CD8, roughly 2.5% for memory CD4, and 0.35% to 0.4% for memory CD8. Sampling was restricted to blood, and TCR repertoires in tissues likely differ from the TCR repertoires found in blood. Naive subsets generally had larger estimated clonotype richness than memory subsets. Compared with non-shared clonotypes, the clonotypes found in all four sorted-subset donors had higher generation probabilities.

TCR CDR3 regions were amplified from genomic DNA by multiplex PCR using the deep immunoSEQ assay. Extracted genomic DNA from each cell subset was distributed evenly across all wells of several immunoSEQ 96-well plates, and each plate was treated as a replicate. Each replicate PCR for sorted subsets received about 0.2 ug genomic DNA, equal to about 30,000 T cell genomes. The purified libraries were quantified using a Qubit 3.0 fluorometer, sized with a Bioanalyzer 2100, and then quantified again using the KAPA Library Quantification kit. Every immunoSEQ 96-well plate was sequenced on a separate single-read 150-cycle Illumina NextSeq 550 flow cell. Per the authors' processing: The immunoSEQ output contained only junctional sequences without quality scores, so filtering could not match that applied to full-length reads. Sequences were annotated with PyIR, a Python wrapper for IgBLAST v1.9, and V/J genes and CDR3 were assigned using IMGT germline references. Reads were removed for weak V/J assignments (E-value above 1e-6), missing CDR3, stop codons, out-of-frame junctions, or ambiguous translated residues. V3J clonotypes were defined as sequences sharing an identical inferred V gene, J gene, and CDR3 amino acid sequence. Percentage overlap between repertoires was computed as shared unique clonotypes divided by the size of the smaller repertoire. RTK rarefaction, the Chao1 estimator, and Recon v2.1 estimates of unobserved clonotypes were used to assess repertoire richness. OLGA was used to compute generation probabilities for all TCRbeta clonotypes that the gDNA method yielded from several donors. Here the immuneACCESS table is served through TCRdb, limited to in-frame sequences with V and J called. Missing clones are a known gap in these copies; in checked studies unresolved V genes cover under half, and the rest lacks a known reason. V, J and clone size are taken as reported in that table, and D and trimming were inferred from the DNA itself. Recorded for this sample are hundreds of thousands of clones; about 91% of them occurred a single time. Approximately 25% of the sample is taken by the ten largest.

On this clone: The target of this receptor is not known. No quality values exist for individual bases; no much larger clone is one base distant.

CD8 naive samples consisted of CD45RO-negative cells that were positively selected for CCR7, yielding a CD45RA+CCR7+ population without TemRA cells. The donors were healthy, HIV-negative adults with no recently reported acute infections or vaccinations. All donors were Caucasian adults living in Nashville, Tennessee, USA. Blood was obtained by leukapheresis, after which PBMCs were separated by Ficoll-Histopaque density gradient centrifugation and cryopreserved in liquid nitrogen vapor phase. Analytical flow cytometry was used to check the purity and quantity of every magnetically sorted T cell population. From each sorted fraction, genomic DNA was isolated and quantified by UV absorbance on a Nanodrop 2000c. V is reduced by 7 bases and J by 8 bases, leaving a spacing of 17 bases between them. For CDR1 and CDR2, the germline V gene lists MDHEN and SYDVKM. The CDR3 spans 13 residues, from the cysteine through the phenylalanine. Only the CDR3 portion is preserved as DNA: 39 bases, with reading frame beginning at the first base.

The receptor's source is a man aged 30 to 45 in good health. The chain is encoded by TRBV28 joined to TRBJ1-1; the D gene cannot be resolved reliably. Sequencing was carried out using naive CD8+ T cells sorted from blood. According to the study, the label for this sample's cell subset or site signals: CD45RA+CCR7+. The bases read TGTGCCAGCATTGTGGAGAAGGGAGGCGAAGCTTTCTTT. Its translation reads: CASIVEKGGEAFF. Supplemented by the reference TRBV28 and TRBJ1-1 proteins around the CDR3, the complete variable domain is DVKVTQSSRYLVKRTGEKVFLECVQDMDHENMFWYRQDPGLGLRLIYFSYDVKMKEKGDIPEGYSVSREKKERFSLILESASTNQTSMYLCASIVEKGGEAFFGQGTRLTVV.